This T cell receptor (beta chain) was recorded in a study of cytotoxic CD8 clonotypes in ibrutinib-treated CLL. The wider study: By median around 66 months, around twelve had progressed and about 15 stayed remitted; responses had been 2 complete and approximately 24 partial.

The CDR3 covers 10 residues. V shed 5 bases and J shed 13 bases, with 14 bases lying between them. CDR1 and CDR2 from the germline V gene are GTSNPN and SVGIG (reference sequence). A remark on this clone: What it binds is unknown.

Clones were sequenced by immunoSEQ multiplex PCR, and TCRdb holds only the in-frame ones, with some missing. The table lists around 25,000 clones, 69% of them singletons. Study outcomes and limitations: Clonality was higher at ibrutinib response and returned toward baseline at progression. Pretreatment clonality was elevated relative to age-matched healthy donors and paralleled circulating CD8+ T-cell counts.

The rearrangement joins TRBV30 to TRBJ1-1; D not resolved. The sample in question was PBMCs, obtained at disease progression, from a patient treated with ibrutinib. This TCR was recovered from a human donor with chronic lymphocytic leukemia. In DNA form, the CDR3 reads TGTGCCTGGTCAACCGCGGGATTTTTCTTT. Protein product: CAWSTAGFFF.